A single sample is the source of the 25 T cell receptor beta chains below, sequenced in a study of chemoradiotherapy in HPV16-positive cancers. Clones were sequenced by immunoSEQ multiplex PCR, and TCRdb holds only the in-frame ones, with some missing. The sample contains more than 20,000 clones, roughly 92% of which appear only once. Sample: blood, taken from a patient who underwent chemoradiotherapy. These receptors were collected from a human donor with HPV-associated anogenital cancer.

J is TRBJ2-1 and V is TRBV10-3, with D possibly TRBD1 on 6 matching bases. Germline CDR1 reads ENHRY; CDR2 reads SYGVKD. The V gene lost 5 bases and the J gene lost 7 bases, with 6 bases spanning the gap. This CDR3 region has 11 residues. CDR3: CAISQGNEQFF. For the CDR3, the DNA is TGTGCCATCAGTCAGGGGAATGAGCAGTTCTTC.

The chain has TRBV10-2 and TRBJ2-7, with TRBD1 identical over 9 bases. The CDR3 runs to 13 residues. Germline assignment: CDR1 WSHSY and CDR2 SAAADI. Germline trimming cut 3 bases from V and 6 bases from J; bases unmatched to any gene: 3. The chain's CDR3 is CASSDWGQGEQYF. The CDR3 nucleotides read TGCGCCAGCAGTGATTGGGGACAGGGCGAGCAGTACTTC.

The CDR3 DNA sequence: TGTGCCAGCAGCCCCCGAGCGGGACTCTCCTACAATGAGCAGTTCTTC. Its translation: CASSPRAGLSYNEQFF. This chain uses TRBV6-6 with TRBJ2-1, with 7 bases fitting TRBD2. The CDR3 runs 16 residues. Germline loops: CDR1 MNHNY, CDR2 SVGAGI (reference sequence). V shed 6 bases and J 0 bases; nucleotides not matched to a gene: 8.

The chain joins TRBV20-1 to TRBJ2-5, with D unclear. V lost 3 bases and J 5 bases, leaving 7 bases between the germline ends. From germline, CDR1 is DFQATT and CDR2 SNEGSKA (reference sequence). The CDR3 sequence is 11 residues long. The CDR3 reads CSASSGETQYF. As DNA, the CDR3 is TGCAGTGCTAGTTCCGGGGAGACCCAGTACTTC.

The chain employs TRBV6-1 and TRBJ1-2; a possible D gene is TRBD1 (6 bases). V was trimmed by 7 bases and J by 4 bases, leaving 16 bases between them. CDR1 MNHNS and CDR2 SASEGT come from the germline V gene. The CDR3 sequence is 14 residues long. This chain's CDR3 is CASTDSGRGYGYTF. In DNA, the CDR3 is TGTGCCAGCACGGACAGCGGAAGGGGCTATGGCTACACCTTC.

The chain carries TRBV19 and TRBJ1-5; D call uncertain. CDR3 length: 16 residues. V was pared by 3 bases and J by 0 bases, with 12 bases between. Germline CDR1 reads LNHDA; CDR2 reads SQIVND (reference sequence). CDR3 DNA: TGTGCCAGTAGTATCGGCAGCCACTATAGCAATCAGCCCCAGCATTTT. It encodes CASSIGSHYSNQPQHF. Drawing the rest from reference TRBV19 and TRBJ1-5, the complete variable domain is DGGITQSPKYLFRKEGQNVTLSCEQNLNHDAMYWYRQDPGQGLRLIYYSQIVNDFQKGDIAEGYSVSREKKESFPLTVTSAQKNPTAFYLCASSIGSHYSNQPQHFGDGTRLSIL.

This clone was seen only once. J is TRBJ2-2 and V is TRBV7-6; no clear D. The CDR3 covers 14 residues. V was cut by 6 bases and J by 0 bases, with 8 bases left in between. Germline lookup yields CDR1 SGHVS and CDR2 FNYEAQ. The CDR3 sequence is CASSPYANTGELFF. As DNA, the CDR3 is TGTGCCAGCAGTCCTTACGCGAACACCGGGGAGCTGTTTTTT.

Only one count was recorded for this clone. The V call is TRBV15, the J call TRBJ2-5, with D possibly being TRBD2 (5 bases). Deletions cut 6 bases from V and 1 base from J, with 9 bases between. The CDR3 runs to 13 residues. Per germline, CDR1 LNHNV and CDR2 YYDKDF (reference sequence). Here the CDR3 DNA reads TGTGCCACCAGAACTAGGGCCCAAGAGACCCAGTACTTC. Translation gives CATRTRAQETQYF.

This chain joins TRBV7-2 and TRBJ2-7, with a tentative D call TRBD1 (5 bases). The V end lost 0 bases, the J end lost 3 bases, and 12 bases lay between the germline ends. The CDR3 spans 15 residues. CDR1 and CDR2 (germline): SGHTA, FQGNSA. The CDR3 bases are TGTGCCAGCAGCTTAGCCCTCGACAGCCTCTACGAGCAGTACTTC. Encoded protein: CASSLALDSLYEQYF.

The chain combines TRBV7-2 with TRBJ1-6; D gene ambiguous. Germline CDR1 reads SGHTA; CDR2 reads FQGNSA. Trimming removed 2 bases at V and 5 bases at J, with 10 bases between. CDR3 size: 15 residues. CDR3 protein: CASSLIALNNSPLHF. CDR3 in DNA: TGTGCCAGCAGCTTAATAGCCCTGAATAATTCACCCCTCCACTTT.

This chain connects TRBV6-1 to TRBJ1-1; the D gene is possibly TRBD1 (5 bases). This CDR3 has 14 amino acids. CDR1 is MNHNS, CDR2 SASEGT, per germline. V was cut by 4 bases and J by 4 bases, with 13 bases left in between. This chain's CDR3 is CASSGSRRGTEAFF. CDR3 bases: TGTGCCAGCAGTGGGTCCCGAAGGGGCACTGAAGCTTTCTTT.

The V and J genes are TRBV19 and TRBJ1-1; 10 nucleotides align to TRBD1. CDR1 and CDR2 (germline): LNHDA, SQIVND (reference sequence). The J segment lost 2 bases and the V segment lost 4 bases, leaving 7 bases of the junction unmatched. This CDR3 has 16 residues. CDR3 sequence (DNA): TGTGCCAGTAGTAAAGGGCGGACAGGGGGTAACACTGAAGCTTTCTTT. Protein: CASSKGRTGGNTEAFF.

This rearrangement joins TRBV5-6 to TRBJ1-1; the D is unclear. This CDR3 region has 13 residues. CDR1 is SGHDT and CDR2 is YYEEEE in the germline V gene. The V gene lost 1 base and the J gene lost 2 bases, with 6 bases spanning the gap. The CDR3 sequence: CASSLWANTEAFF. The CDR3 coding sequence is TGTGCCAGCAGCTTGTGGGCTAACACTGAAGCTTTCTTT. Complete variable domain (other parts from reference TRBV5-6 and TRBJ1-1): DAGVTQSPTHLIKTRGQQVTLRCSPKSGHDTVSWYQQALGQGPQFIFQYYEEEERQRGNFPDRFSGHQFPNYSSELNVNALLLGDSALYLCASSLWANTEAFFGQGTRLTVV.

The V and J genes are TRBV6-5 and TRBJ1-5, with 10 nucleotides matching TRBD1. Unmatched junction bases numbered 8, after V lost 8 bases and J lost 4 bases. Per the germline V gene, CDR1 is MNHEY and CDR2 is SVGAGI. The CDR3 runs 15 residues. CDR3 sequence reads: CASARDRGQNQPQHF. DNA of the CDR3: TGTGCCAGCGCCCGGGACAGGGGCCAAAATCAGCCCCAGCATTTT.

This chain uses TRBV5-6 with TRBJ2-6; a possible D gene is TRBD1 (6 bases). V was trimmed by 1 base and J by 0 bases, leaving 11 bases between them. Germline V gives CDR1 SGHDT, CDR2 YYEEEE. This CDR3 has 17 residues. The CDR3, as DNA: TGTGCCAGCAGCTTGATGACAGGCGTCTCTGGGGCCAACGTCCTGACTTTC. Translated: CASSLMTGVSGANVLTF.

The rearrangement links TRBV5-1 to TRBJ1-3, with D hard to call. From germline, CDR1 is SGHRS and CDR2 YFSETQ. This CDR3 is 15 amino acids long. V lost 0 bases and J lost 2, with 9 bases in between. The CDR3 reads CASSLVLAPGNTIYF. The CDR3 DNA reads TGCGCCAGCAGCTTGGTCCTGGCGCCTGGAAACACCATATATTTT.

The chain joins TRBV19 to TRBJ2-3, with 11 positions matching TRBD2. V lost 7 bases and J lost 2; bases outside the gene matches: 5. Per germline, CDR1 LNHDA and CDR2 SQIVND (reference sequence). CDR3 length: 15 amino acids. The CDR3 spells CASTPSGRNTDTQYF. In DNA, the CDR3 is TGTGCCAGTACCCCTAGCGGGAGGAACACAGATACGCAGTATTTT.

The V gene is TRBV9, the J gene TRBJ2-3; D gene ambiguous. The CDR3 is 14 residues long. The V end was cut by 3 bases, the J end by 1 base, with 9 bases between. In germline, CDR1 is SGDLS, CDR2 YYNGEE. CDR3 amino acids: CASSAADRTDTQYF. The DNA for the CDR3 is TGTGCCAGCAGCGCGGCCGATCGCACAGATACGCAGTATTTT.

CDR3 sequence (DNA): TGCGCCAGCAGCCAGACAGGGACAGGACTAGCTAACTATGGCTACACCTTC. This codes for CASSQTGTGLANYGYTF. V usage is TRBV4-1 and J usage is TRBJ1-2; TRBD1 matches at 8 bases. Trimming at V came to 3 bases and at J to 0 bases, leaving 9 bases not matched to a gene. The CDR3 is made up of 17 amino acids. CDR1 is MGHRA, CDR2 YSYEKL, per germline.

This chain joins TRBV28 and TRBJ2-5, with TRBD2 identical over 11 bases. V dropped 1 base and J dropped 0; count of bases not matched to a gene: 4. Germline V CDR1 and CDR2: MDHEN, SYDVKM. The CDR3 is made up of 17 amino acids. CDR3 sequence (DNA): TGTGCCAGCAGTTTATCCGGGACTAGCGGATACCAAGAGACCCAGTACTTC. This translates into CASSLSGTSGYQETQYF.

The chain carries TRBV4-3 and TRBJ2-2; 11 nucleotides match TRBD2. The trim removed 1 base at V and 4 bases at J, leaving 5 bases unmatched. This CDR3 spans 17 amino acids. Germline CDR1 LGHNA, CDR2 YSLEER. Here the CDR3 reads CASSQARLAGSTGELFF. DNA of the CDR3: TGCGCCAGCAGCCAAGCCCGACTAGCGGGGTCCACCGGGGAGCTGTTTTTT.

V and J are TRBV5-1 and TRBJ2-5, with TRBD2 identical over 10 bases. The germline V gene encodes CDR1 SGHRS and CDR2 YFSETQ. This CDR3 is built from 16 residues. V was clipped by 3 bases and J by 5 bases; unmatched bases: 10. The CDR3, as DNA: TGCGCCAGCAGCTCCTCCCCAGCGGGGGGGCGCGAGACCCAGTACTTC. The encoded protein is CASSSSPAGGRETQYF.

The chain uses TRBV28 and TRBJ2-5; 8 bases are shared with TRBD1. The CDR3 totals 15 residues. The germline CDR1 and CDR2 sequences are MDHEN and SYDVKM. V gave up 6 bases and J gave up 5 bases; unmatched junction bases: 11. The CDR3 region has the DNA TGTGCCAGCAGACCAGGGGGCAGCAGGTCGGAGACCCAGTACTTC. Amino acid sequence: CASRPGGSRSETQYF.

The chain is built from TRBV5-6 and TRBJ1-5; perhaps TRBD1 as D (5 bases). Trimming pared 4 bases from V and 3 bases from J, leaving 11 bases between. Germline values: CDR1 SGHDT, CDR2 YYEEEE. The CDR3 has 14 amino acids. This CDR3 is CASSARGDNQPQHF. Here the CDR3 DNA reads TGTGCCAGCAGCGCACGGGGCGACAATCAGCCCCAGCATTTT. Complete variable domain (other parts from reference TRBV5-6 and TRBJ1-5): DAGVTQSPTHLIKTRGQQVTLRCSPKSGHDTVSWYQQALGQGPQFIFQYYEEEERQRGNFPDRFSGHQFPNYSSELNVNALLLGDSALYLCASSARGDNQPQHFGDGTRLSIL.

This clone was recorded only once. The chain is built from TRBV14 and TRBJ1-4, with 7 bases identical to TRBD1. This CDR3 comprises 13 residues. Germline V gene sequence: CDR1 SGHDN, CDR2 FVKESK. Losses at the gene ends were 7 bases for V and 8 bases for J; bases not matched to a gene: 7. The CDR3: CASNDRVEEKLFF. CDR3 bases: TGTGCCAGCAACGACAGGGTCGAAGAAAAACTGTTTTTT.